Included here is one TCR beta chain sequence, with context. Antigen specificity is unknown. MiXCR, run by TCRdb on the 5' RACE reads, gives a single entry per CDR3 protein. The sample carries about 100,000 distinct CDR3 sequences, approximately 19% recorded once. This entry comes from a study of spatial heterogeneity in lung cancer. Study results and limitations: Tumor TCRs that were ubiquitous and expanded showed up in blood more at resection than follow-up.

This CDR3 is built from 14 residues. V was shortened by 5 bases and J by 5 bases, with 15 bases between the two germline ends. The germline V gene encodes CDR1 LNHDA and CDR2 SQIVND (reference sequence). Time point of the sample: blood at routine non-recurrence follow-up after resection. The source material was PBMCs, sampled at follow-up. The clonotype originates from a male donor with early-stage non-small cell lung cancer. V usage is TRBV19 and J usage is TRBJ2-5; a possible D gene is TRBD1 (5 bases). DNA of the CDR3: TGTGCCAGTAGTGGGGCAGACTCGGGCGAGACCCAGTACTTC. Protein product: CASSGADSGETQYF.